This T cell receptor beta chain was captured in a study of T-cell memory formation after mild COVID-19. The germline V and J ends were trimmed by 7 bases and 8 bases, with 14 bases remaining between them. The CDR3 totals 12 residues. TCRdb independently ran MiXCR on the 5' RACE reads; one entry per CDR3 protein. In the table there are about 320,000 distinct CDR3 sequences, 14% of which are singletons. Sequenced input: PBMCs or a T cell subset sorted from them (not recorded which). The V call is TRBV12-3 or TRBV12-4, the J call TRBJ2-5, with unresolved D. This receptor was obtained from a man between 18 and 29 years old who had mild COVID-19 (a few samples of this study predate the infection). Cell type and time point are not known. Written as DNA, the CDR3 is TGTGCCAGCACGTTGGGCCGGGCAACCCAGTACTTC. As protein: CASTLGRATQYF.